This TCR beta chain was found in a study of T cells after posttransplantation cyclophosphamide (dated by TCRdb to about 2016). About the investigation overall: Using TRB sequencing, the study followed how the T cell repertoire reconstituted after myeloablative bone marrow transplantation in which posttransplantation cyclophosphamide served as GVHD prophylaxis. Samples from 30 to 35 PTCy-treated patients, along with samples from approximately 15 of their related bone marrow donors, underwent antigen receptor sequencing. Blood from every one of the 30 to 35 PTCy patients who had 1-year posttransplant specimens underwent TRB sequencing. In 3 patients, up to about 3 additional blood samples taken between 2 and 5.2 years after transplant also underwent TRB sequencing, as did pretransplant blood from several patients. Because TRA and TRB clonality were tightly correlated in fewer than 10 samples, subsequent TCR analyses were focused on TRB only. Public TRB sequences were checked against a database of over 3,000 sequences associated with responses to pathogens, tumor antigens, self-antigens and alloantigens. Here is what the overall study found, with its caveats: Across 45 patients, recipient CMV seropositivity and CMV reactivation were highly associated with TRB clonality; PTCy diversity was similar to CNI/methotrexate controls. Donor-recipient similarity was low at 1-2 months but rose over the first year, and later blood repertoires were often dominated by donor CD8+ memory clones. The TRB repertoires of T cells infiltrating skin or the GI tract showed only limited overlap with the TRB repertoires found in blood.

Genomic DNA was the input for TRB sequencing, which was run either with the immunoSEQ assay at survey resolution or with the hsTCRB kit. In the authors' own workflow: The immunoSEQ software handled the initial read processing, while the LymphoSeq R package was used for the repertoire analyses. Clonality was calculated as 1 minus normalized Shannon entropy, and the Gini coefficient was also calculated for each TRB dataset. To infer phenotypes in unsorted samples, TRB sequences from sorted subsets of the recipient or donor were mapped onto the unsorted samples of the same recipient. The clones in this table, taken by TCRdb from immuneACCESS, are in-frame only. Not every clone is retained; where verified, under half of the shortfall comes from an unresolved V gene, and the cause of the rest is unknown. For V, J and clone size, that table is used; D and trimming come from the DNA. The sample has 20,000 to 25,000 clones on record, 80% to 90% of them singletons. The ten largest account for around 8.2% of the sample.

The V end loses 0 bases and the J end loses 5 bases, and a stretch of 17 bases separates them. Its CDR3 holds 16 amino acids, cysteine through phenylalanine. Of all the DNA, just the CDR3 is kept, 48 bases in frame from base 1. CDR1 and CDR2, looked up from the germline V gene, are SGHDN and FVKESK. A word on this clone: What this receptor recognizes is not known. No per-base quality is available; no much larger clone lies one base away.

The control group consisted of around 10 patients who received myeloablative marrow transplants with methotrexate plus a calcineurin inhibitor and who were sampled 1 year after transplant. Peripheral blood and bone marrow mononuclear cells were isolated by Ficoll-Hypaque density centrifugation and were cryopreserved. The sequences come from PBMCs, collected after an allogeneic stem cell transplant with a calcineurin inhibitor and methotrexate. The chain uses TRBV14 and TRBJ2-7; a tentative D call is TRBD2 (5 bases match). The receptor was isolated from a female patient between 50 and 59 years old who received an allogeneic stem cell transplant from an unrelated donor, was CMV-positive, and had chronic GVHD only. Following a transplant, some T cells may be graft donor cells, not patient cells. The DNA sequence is TGTGCCAGCAGCCAAGATATGAACGGCCAGCGGCACGAGCAGTACTTC. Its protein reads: CASSQDMNGQRHEQYF.